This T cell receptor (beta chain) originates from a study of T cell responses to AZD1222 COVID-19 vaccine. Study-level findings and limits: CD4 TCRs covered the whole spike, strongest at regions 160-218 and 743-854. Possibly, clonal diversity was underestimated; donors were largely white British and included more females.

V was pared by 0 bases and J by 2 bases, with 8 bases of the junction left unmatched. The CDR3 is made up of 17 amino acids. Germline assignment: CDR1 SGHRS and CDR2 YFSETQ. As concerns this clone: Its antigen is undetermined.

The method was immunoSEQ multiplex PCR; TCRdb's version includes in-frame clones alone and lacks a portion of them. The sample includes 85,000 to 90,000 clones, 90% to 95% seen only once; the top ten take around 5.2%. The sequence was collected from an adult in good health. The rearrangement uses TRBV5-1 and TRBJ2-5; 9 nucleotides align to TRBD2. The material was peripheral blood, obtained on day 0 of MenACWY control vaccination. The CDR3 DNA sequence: TGCGCCAGCAGCTTGGGCGGTAATAGCGGGGGACAAGAGACCCAGTACTTC. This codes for CASSLGGNSGGQETQYF.